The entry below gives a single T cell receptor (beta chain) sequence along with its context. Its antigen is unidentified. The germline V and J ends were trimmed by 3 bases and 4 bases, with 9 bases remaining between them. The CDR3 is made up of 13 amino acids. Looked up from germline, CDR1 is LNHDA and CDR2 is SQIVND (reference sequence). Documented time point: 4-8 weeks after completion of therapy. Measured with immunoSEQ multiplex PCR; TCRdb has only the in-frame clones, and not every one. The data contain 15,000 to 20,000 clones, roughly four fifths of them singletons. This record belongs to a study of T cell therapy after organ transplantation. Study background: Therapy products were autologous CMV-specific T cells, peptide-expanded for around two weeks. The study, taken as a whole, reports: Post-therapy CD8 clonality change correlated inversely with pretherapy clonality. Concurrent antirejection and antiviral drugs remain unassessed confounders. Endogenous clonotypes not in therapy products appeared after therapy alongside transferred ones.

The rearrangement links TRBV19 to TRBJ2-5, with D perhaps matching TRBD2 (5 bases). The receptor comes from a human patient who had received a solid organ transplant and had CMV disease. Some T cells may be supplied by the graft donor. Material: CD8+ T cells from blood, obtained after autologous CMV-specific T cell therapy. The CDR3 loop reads CASSILAGETQYF. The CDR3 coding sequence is TGTGCCAGTAGTATCCTAGCAGGAGAGACCCAGTACTTC.